A selection of T cell receptor beta chains follows, all from one sample in a study of blood T cell repertoires in COVID-19. The assay was immunoSEQ multiplex PCR, and TCRdb's table has in-frame clones only and misses some. The repertoire holds approximately 20,000 clones, roughly 84% seen once, with around 31% in the top ten. The sample was peripheral blood. Every receptor here comes from a human donor with active COVID-19. The donor label of this sample is uncertain. Each CDR3 is given with its conserved first and last residue. Clone sizes are given selectively: once, few, many, or a class where the clone is expanded.

abundance: NA
v_gene: TRBV4-1
j_gene: TRBJ2-2
CDR3aa: CASSPQDPYTGELFF

abundance: NA
v_gene: TRBV7-9
j_gene: TRBJ2-5
CDR3aa: CASSPRPTSLSETQYF

abundance: NA
v_gene: TRBV7-6
j_gene: TRBJ2-1
CDR3aa: CASSSPIAGESYNEQFF

abundance: NA
v_gene: TRBV28
j_gene: TRBJ2-7
CDR3aa: CASSYSAGGYEQYF

abundance: NA
v_gene: TRBV5-6
j_gene: TRBJ2-4
CDR3aa: CASTSWAQGVGNIQYF

abundance: NA
v_gene: TRBV30
j_gene: TRBJ1-1
CDR3aa: CAWIRQGRTEAFF

abundance: NA
v_gene: TRBV21-1
j_gene: TRBJ1-1
CDR3aa: CASSAKSRGTEAFF

abundance: NA
v_gene: TRBV19
j_gene: TRBJ2-2
CDR3aa: CASTQRGASGELFF

abundance: NA
v_gene: TRBV5-4
j_gene: TRBJ2-2
CDR3aa: CASSPGTSGRARTGELFF

abundance: NA
v_gene: TRBV4-1
j_gene: TRBJ1-6
CDR3aa: CASSASRDLNSPLHF

abundance: NA
v_gene: TRBV4-1
j_gene: TRBJ1-3
CDR3aa: CASSQGYRYSGNTIYF

abundance: few
v_gene: TRBV5-4
j_gene: TRBJ2-7
CDR3aa: CASSQGGAAYEQYF

abundance: NA
v_gene: TRBV11-2
j_gene: TRBJ1-6
CDR3aa: CASRLMNGSPLHF

abundance: few
v_gene: TRBV18
j_gene: TRBJ2-7
CDR3aa: CASSPGQGMVEQYF

abundance: NA
v_gene: TRBV27
j_gene: TRBJ1-5
CDR3aa: CASRDLQGEPQHF

abundance: NA
v_gene: TRBV18
j_gene: TRBJ2-3
CDR3aa: CASSQSETDTQYF

abundance: NA
v_gene: TRBV7-8
j_gene: TRBJ2-1
CDR3aa: CASSTRERGGRDEQFF

abundance: once
v_gene: TRBV7-2
j_gene: TRBJ1-6
CDR3aa: CASSLRPTGPNSPLHF

abundance: NA
v_gene: TRBV10-3
j_gene: TRBJ2-7
CDR3aa: CAIRGPGGPYEQYF

abundance: NA
v_gene: TRBV28
j_gene: TRBJ1-2
CDR3aa: CASRKTGGDGYTF

abundance: NA
v_gene: TRBV27
j_gene: TRBJ1-1
CDR3aa: CASSFMTSGRDTEAFF

abundance: NA
v_gene: TRBV14
j_gene: TRBJ2-6
CDR3aa: CASSPNRGLLSGANVLTF